This T cell receptor (beta chain) was observed in a study of shared clonotypes between healthy human individuals. On the study more broadly: CD4 naive and CD4 memory each took three plates per donor, while CD8 naive took two and CD8 memory one. Points from the study as a whole: What rarefaction showed was incomplete sorted-subset sequencing despite large depth. Exclusively blood specimens were collected; tissue repertoires likely differ.

Details on this clone: What it binds is unknown.

The CDR3 runs to 13 residues. V was pared by 5 bases and J by 3 bases, with 9 bases between. On sorted subsets, replicate PCRs used about 180 ng DNA, or tens of thousands of T cell genomes. The repertoire was sequenced with immunoSEQ multiplex PCR; TCRdb's copy has only in-frame clones and lacks some. The sample carries roughly 2.5 million clones, just over 90% recorded once. The sequence was collected from a man between 18 and 35 years old in good health. The chain links TRBV5-3 to TRBJ1-5; D remains unclear. TRBV5-3 is given ORF status, its function remaining uncertain. Sequencing was performed on naive CD4+ T cells sorted from blood. The sample's subset: CD45RA+ positively selected. CDR3 loop: CARSSAPNQPQHF. The CDR3 DNA follows: TGTGCCAGAAGTTCCGCCCCCAATCAGCCCCAGCATTTT.